This passage covers 24 T cell receptor beta chains from one sample sequenced in a study of response to subunit inactivated influenza vaccine (dated by TCRdb to 2016 to 2018). The library was produced with RT-PCR. For sequencing, an Illumina HiSeq 2500 was employed. TCRdb trimmed public reads at Q25 via fastp, called clones via MiXCR and kept in-frame beta chains. Under each unique CDR3 protein, matching rows form one entry showing the most common genes and DNA. The sample includes about 700,000 distinct CDR3 sequences, with around 13% observed a single time. The ten biggest clones cover about 7.4% of the sample. Sequenced here: PBMCs from blood, sampled around 14 days before vaccination. Source of these receptors: a man aged 45 to 65 who received an inactivated influenza vaccine. Donor details come from another sample of the same person, matched by shared clones.

The table lists this clonotype with a few counts. The chain is built from TRBV28 and TRBJ1-1, with D unclear. CDR3 size: 13 residues. V was shortened by 1 base and J by 10 bases, with 13 bases between the two germline ends. Germline assignment: CDR1 MDHEN and CDR2 SYDVKM. CDR3 protein: CASSLYGPTGAFF. CDR3 sequence (DNA): TGTGCCAGCAGTTTATACGGGCCCACGGGAGCTTTCTTT.

This clonotype appeared a few times. V and J are TRBV5-1 and TRBJ2-5; no definite D call. The V end lost 2 bases, the J end lost 7 bases, and 33 bases lay between the germline ends. The CDR3 totals 20 residues. Germline-derived CDR1 and CDR2 are SGHRS and YFSETQ. The CDR3 region is CASSLLNHSEILLQEGTQYF. Here the CDR3 DNA reads TGCGCCAGCAGCTTACTAAACCATTCAGAAATTCTACTCCAAGAAGGGACCCAGTACTTC.

This clonotype was seen ten or more times. The CDR3 DNA reads as TGCGCCAGCAGGATTGGGACAGGGGCCCTCTACAATGAGCAGTTCTTC. It codes for CASRIGTGALYNEQFF. This rearrangement joins TRBV5-1 to TRBJ2-1; 10 bases match TRBD1. This CDR3 is 16 amino acids long. After removal of 5 bases from V and 3 bases from J, the junction contained 8 bases not matched to a gene. Germline V gene data show CDR1 as SGHRS and CDR2 as YFSETQ.

This clonotype has more than one count but fewer than ten. The rearrangement links TRBV7-9 to TRBJ2-2; 9 nucleotides line up with TRBD1. V lost 4 bases, J lost 7 bases, and 10 bases stayed unmatched. The CDR3 totals 16 residues. Germline V CDR1 and CDR2: SEHNR, FQNEAQ (reference sequence). Written as DNA, the CDR3 is TGTGCCAGCAGCTCCTCCGGGACAGGGAGAGGCGGGGAGCTGTTTTTT. It is translated as CASSSSGTGRGGELFF. The whole variable domain, filled in from reference TRBV7-9 and TRBJ2-2, reads DTGVSQNPRHKITKRGQNVTFRCDPISEHNRLYWYRQTLGQGPEFLTYFQNEAQLEKSRLLSDRFSAERPKGSFSTLEIQRTEQGDSAMYLCASSSSGTGRGGELFFGEGSRLTVL.

This clonotype was picked up a small number of times. The chain recombines TRBV4-1 with TRBJ2-1; D is possibly TRBD1 (7 bases). The length of the CDR3 is 17 residues. Germline CDR1 is MGHRA and CDR2 is YSYEKL. Trimming removed 2 bases from V and 9 bases from J, with 23 bases in between. CDR3 coding DNA: TGCGCCAGCAGCCAACCCGCACAGGGGAGGCGTATGGGTGAGCAGTTCTTC. This encodes CASSQPAQGRRMGEQFF.

The V call is TRBV6-5, the J call TRBJ1-6; D is undetermined. V lost 0 bases, J lost 1 base, and 7 bases lay in between. The CDR3 extends over 16 amino acids. Germline V CDR1 and CDR2: MNHEY, SVGAGI. The CDR3 DNA sequence: TGTGCCAGCAGTTACTCTGGGAGATCCTATAATTCACCCCTCCACTTT. It yields the protein CASSYSGRSYNSPLHF.

This clonotype was found a few times. This rearrangement joins TRBV5-1 to TRBJ2-3; D assignment may be TRBD1 or TRBD2 (5 bases each). Germline CDR1 and CDR2: SGHRS and YFSETQ. V was pared by 1 base and J by 2 bases, with 11 bases between. The CDR3 contains 15 residues. In DNA form, the CDR3 reads TGCGCCAGCAGCTTGCCTAGAGGGGTCACAGATACGCAGTATTTT. It specifies CASSLPRGVTDTQYF.

This clonotype was counted only a few times. This chain joins TRBV12-3 or TRBV12-4 and TRBJ2-3; 11 nucleotides agree with TRBD2. The CDR3 is 16 amino acids. The junction had 10 bases not matched to a gene; V was cut back by 5 bases and J by 6 bases. The CDR3 DNA reads as TGTGCCAGCAGTCTCTTAGCGGGAGGGCGGGCTGATACGCAGTATTTT. Translating it yields CASSLLAGGRADTQYF.

This clonotype was observed a handful of times. The J gene is TRBJ2-7, the V gene TRBV7-2, with TRBD1 matching over 9 bases. Trimming took 6 bases from V and 3 from J; bases not matched to a gene: 6. Germline lookup yields CDR1 SGHTA and CDR2 FQGNSA. The CDR3 runs to 14 residues. CDR3 bases: TGTGCCAGCAGTCTCACAGGGGGCAACTACGAGCAGTACTTC. It encodes CASSLTGGNYEQYF.

There are many counts of this clonotype. This chain connects TRBV29-1 to TRBJ2-7, with 7 bases identical to TRBD1. The V gene's germline CDR1 is SQVTM and CDR2 ANQGSEA. The CDR3 length is 12 residues. The ends lost 4 bases at V and 1 base at J; junction bases unmatched: 1. CDR3 residues: CSVGQGSYEQYF. The DNA for the CDR3 is TGCAGCGTTGGACAGGGTTCCTACGAGCAGTACTTC.

This clonotype came up a few times. The rearrangement uses TRBV28 and TRBJ2-1, with a weak D call TRBD1 (6 bases). Trimming took off 3 bases at V and 8 bases at J, with 14 bases between the two ends. CDR1 MDHEN and CDR2 SYDVKM come from the germline V gene. This CDR3 is built from 14 residues. The CDR3 bases are TGTGCCAGCAGTTTTGCCGGGACAATCTATGAGCAGTTCTTC. Protein sequence: CASSFAGTIYEQFF.

This clonotype was counted only a few times. The V call is TRBV12-3 or TRBV12-4, the J call TRBJ2-5, with D perhaps matching TRBD1 or TRBD2 (5 bases each). V was clipped by 3 bases and J by 2 bases, with 13 bases between them. The CDR3 runs 15 residues. The CDR3: CASSFAGTTQETQYF. CDR3 coding DNA: TGTGCCAGCAGTTTTGCCGGGACCACACAAGAGACCCAGTACTTC.

There are a few counts of this clonotype. The chain recombines TRBV4-3 with TRBJ2-5; D could derive from TRBD1 or TRBD2 (5 bases each). This CDR3 is 15 amino acids long. V was cut by 2 bases and J by 7 bases, with 17 bases left in between. In germline, CDR1 is LGHNA, CDR2 YSLEER. CDR3 nucleotides: TGCGCCAGCAGCCAAACCCACGGGGCCCCGACGACCCAGTACTTC. It is translated as CASSQTHGAPTTQYF.

This clonotype was counted a few times. V is TRBV7-9 and J is TRBJ2-3; the match to TRBD2 covers 10 bases. CDR1 is SEHNR and CDR2 is FQNEAQ in the germline V gene (reference sequence). The CDR3 consists of 16 residues. The V segment lost 5 bases and the J segment 2 bases; nucleotides outside the gene matches: 7. CDR3 amino acids: CASSPGSGRHTDTQYF. CDR3 sequence (DNA): TGTGCCAGCAGCCCGGGTAGCGGGAGGCACACAGATACGCAGTATTTT.

This clonotype has at least ten counts. The chain combines TRBV27 with TRBJ2-7; D uncertain. The CDR3 is 11 amino acids. V was pared by 6 bases and J by 5 bases, with 8 bases between. Germline V gives CDR1 MNHEY, CDR2 SMNVEV (reference sequence). CDR3 nucleotide sequence: TGTGCCAGCAGGAAGAATGACGAGCAGTACTTC. Translating it yields CASRKNDEQYF.

The chain recombines TRBV20-1 with TRBJ2-1; 15 bases align to TRBD2. The J segment lost 7 bases and the V segment lost 5 bases, leaving 3 bases of the junction unmatched. This CDR3 is built from 14 residues. Germline V gene lookup returns CDR1 DFQATT and CDR2 SNEGSKA (reference sequence). This chain's CDR3 is CSARTSGRVNEQFF. The CDR3 DNA sequence: TGCAGTGCTCGGACTAGCGGGAGGGTGAATGAGCAGTTCTTC.

The chain recombines TRBV2 with TRBJ2-1; D might be TRBD1 (5 bases). Trimming took 5 bases from V and 12 from J, leaving 11 bases between them. The CDR3 consists of 11 residues. Per the germline V gene, CDR1 is SNHLY and CDR2 is FYNNEI. CDR3 DNA sequence: TGTGCCAGCAGTCCCGGACACTGGCAGTTCTTC. The encoded protein is CASSPGHWQFF.

The table lists this clonotype with a few counts. The chain uses TRBV20-1 and TRBJ1-6, with D possibly matching TRBD1 (5 bases). The germline V and J ends were trimmed by 8 bases and 6 bases, with 14 bases remaining between them. Germline V gives CDR1 DFQATT, CDR2 SNEGSKA (reference sequence). This CDR3 region has 13 residues. CDR3 protein: CSPGAGINSPLHF. The CDR3 region has the DNA TGCAGTCCCGGGGCAGGGATTAATTCACCCCTCCACTTT.

This clonotype was seen a few times. The chain uses TRBV10-3 and TRBJ1-4, with TRBD1 as a possible D gene (6 bases). Germline CDR1 is ENHRY and CDR2 is SYGVKD. With 0 bases removed from V and 0 bases from J, the gap between germline ends came to 8 bases. The CDR3 spans 16 residues. CDR3 in DNA: TGTGCCATCAGTGAGTCTCGGACAGCAACTAATGAAAAACTGTTTTTT. Amino acid sequence: CAISESRTATNEKLFF.

The rearrangement links TRBV7-9 to TRBJ1-1, with D perhaps matching TRBD1 (5 bases). Trimming removed 5 bases at V and 1 base at J, with 14 bases between. Looked up from germline, CDR1 is SEHNR and CDR2 is FQNEAQ (reference sequence). This CDR3 comprises 15 residues. The DNA for the CDR3 is TGTGCCAGCAGCCCCACAGGAGGGACGAACACTGAAGCTTTCTTT. Residues: CASSPTGGTNTEAFF.

This clonotype was detected many times. This sequence joins TRBV5-1 and TRBJ1-1; tentative D call: TRBD1 (5 bases). V was cut by 4 bases and J by 1 base, with 14 bases left in between. The CDR3 totals 15 residues. In germline, CDR1 is SGHRS, CDR2 YFSETQ. This chain's CDR3 is CASSVGTVGNTEAFF. The CDR3 DNA follows: TGCGCCAGCAGCGTCGGGACGGTGGGGAACACTGAAGCTTTCTTT.

This clonotype was counted ten times or more. The chain combines TRBV12-3 or TRBV12-4 with TRBJ2-1; TRBD1 matches at 11 bases. With 7 bases clipped from V and 9 bases from J, the junction kept 8 bases outside the gene matches. The CDR3 has 14 residues. The CDR3 is CASTPGQGGGEQFF. The DNA for the CDR3 is TGTGCCAGCACCCCGGGACAGGGGGGGGGTGAGCAGTTCTTC.

This clonotype was counted only a few times. The genes are TRBV6-1 and TRBJ2-5; TRBD2 is a possible D gene (6 bases). V was cut by 1 base and J by 6 bases, with 12 bases left in between. Germline assignment: CDR1 MNHNS and CDR2 SASEGT. This CDR3 comprises 14 residues. The chain's CDR3 is CASSEDIGSQTQYF. In DNA, the CDR3 is TGTGCCAGCAGTGAAGACATCGGGAGTCAGACCCAGTACTTC.

The chain couples TRBV9 to TRBJ1-1; D unresolved. The V end was cut by 0 bases, the J end by 0 bases, with 9 bases between. This CDR3 has 15 amino acids. Looked up from germline, CDR1 is SGDLS and CDR2 is YYNGEE. The CDR3 coding sequence is TGTGCCAGCAGCGTAGAGGTAGAGATGAACACTGAAGCTTTCTTT. This sequence encodes CASSVEVEMNTEAFF.